Presented here are 17 T cell receptor beta chains from one specimen sequenced in a study of blood T cell repertoires in COVID-19. Sequencing used immunoSEQ multiplex PCR; TCRdb keeps in-frame clones, though not all of them. In the table there are 200,000 to 250,000 clones, about 83% of which are singletons. Sample: PBMCs or T cells enriched from blood (not recorded which). These receptor sequences come from a woman in her thirties or forties who had recovered from COVID-19.

The rearrangement joins TRBV27 to TRBJ1-2; 8 nucleotides align to TRBD1. Germline lookup yields CDR1 MNHEY and CDR2 SMNVEV (reference sequence). The CDR3 loop spans 15 amino acids. Unmatched junction bases numbered 7, after V lost 6 bases and J lost 1 base. The CDR3 nucleotides read TGTGCCAGCAGCTACGACAGGGGCCTTAACTATGGCTACACCTTC. It translates to CASSYDRGLNYGYTF.

The chain recombines TRBV18 with TRBJ1-1; TRBD1 matches 9 bases. CDR3 length: 15 residues. The ends lost 5 bases at V and 0 bases at J; junction bases unmatched: 4. Germline-derived CDR1 and CDR2 are KGHSH and LQKENI. CDR3 in amino acids: CASSKGQGMNTEAFF. The CDR3 DNA sequence: TGTGCCAGCTCAAAGGGACAGGGCATGAACACTGAAGCTTTCTTT.

The gene calls are TRBV6-2 or TRBV6-3 and TRBJ2-5; D is perhaps TRBD1 (5 bases). The germline V gene encodes CDR1 MNHEY and CDR2 SVGEGT. Trimming removed 5 bases from V and 5 bases from J, with 21 bases in between. There are 16 residues in the CDR3. The CDR3 region has the DNA TGTGCCAGCAGTCAACAAACCCAGGGAATGGGGGAGACCCAGTACTTC. Its protein product is CASSQQTQGMGETQYF.

J is TRBJ2-1 and V is TRBV9; D may be TRBD2 (5 bases). V was pared by 0 bases and J by 8 bases, with 12 bases between. In germline, CDR1 is SGDLS, CDR2 YYNGEE. The CDR3 contains 14 residues. CDR3 bases: TGTGCCAGCAGCGTAGCTTCGGCGGAGGATGAGCAGTTCTTC. It encodes CASSVASAEDEQFF.

The V gene is TRBV7-2, the J gene TRBJ2-7, with 13 bases matching TRBD2. Germline CDR1 is SGHTA and CDR2 is FQGNSA. The CDR3 is 18 amino acids. The V segment lost 0 bases and the J segment 2 bases; nucleotides outside the gene matches: 7. The CDR3 spells CASSLAGLAGDRAYEQYF. The CDR3 DNA follows: TGTGCCAGCAGCTTAGCAGGACTAGCGGGAGATAGGGCCTACGAGCAGTACTTC.

The chain recombines TRBV7-2 with TRBJ2-1; 8 bases fit TRBD2. Germline trimming cut 3 bases from V and 7 bases from J; bases unmatched to any gene: 8. The V gene's germline CDR1 is SGHTA and CDR2 FQGNSA. The CDR3 spans 15 residues. The CDR3 DNA sequence: TGTGCCAGCAGCTTCCAGCGGGAGCGGGTGAATGAGCAGTTCTTC. This gives the protein CASSFQRERVNEQFF.

The rearrangement links TRBV5-1 to TRBJ2-3, with TRBD2 matching over 7 bases. V was pared by 0 bases and J by 3 bases, with 4 bases of the junction left unmatched. Germline V CDR1 and CDR2: SGHRS, YFSETQ. This CDR3 has 15 residues. CDR3 DNA sequence: TGCGCCAGCAGCTTGGTAGTGGGAGGGACAGATACGCAGTATTTT. This translates into CASSLVVGGTDTQYF.

The gene calls are TRBV7-8 and TRBJ2-6, with 8 bases fitting TRBD2. Germline V gene sequence: CDR1 SGHVS, CDR2 FQNEAQ. The V segment lost 5 bases and the J segment 3 bases; nucleotides outside the gene matches: 9. This CDR3 has 17 amino acids. CDR3 DNA: TGTGCCAGCAGCCCCCTCGGGAGCGGGGGTGGGGCCAACGTCCTGACTTTC. Translated, it gives CASSPLGSGGGANVLTF.

V and J are TRBV11-3 and TRBJ2-5, with unresolved D. Germline CDR1 and CDR2: SGHNT and YENEEA. V was clipped by 6 bases and J by 3 bases, with 17 bases between them. The CDR3 is 15 amino acids. DNA of the CDR3: TGTGCCAGCAGGATCTCGGTTAACGCGGAAGAGACCCAGTACTTC. It encodes CASRISVNAEETQYF.

The CDR3 spells CASSQGTPGDGTQYF. The CDR3 DNA reads as TGTGCCAGCAGCCAAGGGACTCCGGGGGATGGTACGCAGTATTTT. This chain links TRBV4-2 with TRBJ2-3, with a tentative D call TRBD2 (6 bases). Germline V CDR1 and CDR2: LGHNA, YNFKEQ. Trimming cost V 1 base and J 8 bases, with 16 bases left between them. The CDR3 is made up of 15 amino acids.

The chain has TRBV2 and TRBJ2-3; 8 nucleotides agree with TRBD2. After removal of 6 bases from V and 4 bases from J, the junction contained 9 bases not matched to a gene. The V gene's germline CDR1 is SNHLY and CDR2 FYNNEI. The CDR3 loop spans 15 amino acids. The CDR3 coding sequence is TGTGCCAGCAGCACTAGCGGCGGCGGGGCAGATACGCAGTATTTT. Translated: CASSTSGGGADTQYF.

This chain links TRBV2 with TRBJ2-1, with 7 positions matching TRBD1. The germline gives CDR1 SNHLY, CDR2 FYNNEI. The CDR3 spans 15 residues. The ends lost 4 bases at V and 6 bases at J; junction bases unmatched: 9. CDR3 sequence reads: CASSGSGDRTNEQFF. As DNA, the CDR3 is TGTGCCAGCAGTGGCTCAGGGGACAGAACCAATGAGCAGTTCTTC.

The CDR3 DNA reads as TGTGCCAGCAAGTCGGGACAGATGAACACTGAAGCTTTCTTT. Its protein is CASKSGQMNTEAFF. The V gene is TRBV2, the J gene TRBJ1-1; the match to TRBD1 covers 7 bases. This CDR3 region has 14 residues. Trimming removed 7 bases from V and 0 bases from J; junction bases left unmatched: 5. The germline V gene has CDR1 SNHLY and CDR2 FYNNEI. The full variable domain, rest sourced from reference TRBV2 and TRBJ1-1, is EPEVTQTPSHQVTQMGQEVILRCVPISNHLYFYWYRQILGQKVEFLVSFYNNEISEKSEIFDDQFSVERPDGSNFTLKIRSTKLEDSAMYFCASKSGQMNTEAFFGQGTRLTVV.

The CDR3 reads CASSYRSREKLFF. CDR3 coding DNA: TGTGCCAGCAGTTACAGGAGCCGGGAAAAACTGTTTTTT. The rearrangement uses TRBV6-6 and TRBJ1-4, with no clear D. Per the germline V gene, CDR1 is MNHNY and CDR2 is SVGAGI (reference sequence). The CDR3 has 13 amino acids. Deletions cut 2 bases from V and 8 bases from J, with 9 bases between.

To note about this clone: The sample carries other DNA sequences with the same CDR3. The V and J genes are TRBV3-1 (or the pseudogene TRBV3-2) and TRBJ1-1; 11 nucleotides align to TRBD1. V gave up 2 bases and J gave up 5 bases; unmatched junction bases: 4. Germline assignment: CDR1 LGHDT and CDR2 YNNKEL (reference sequence). This CDR3 comprises 15 residues. In nucleotides, the CDR3 is TGTGCCAGCAGCCAACCCGGGACAGGGGGTACTGAAGCTTTCTTT. Its translation is CASSQPGTGGTEAFF.

V is TRBV11-3 and J is TRBJ2-1, with 7 bases lining up with TRBD2. The V gene end was trimmed by 1 base and the J gene end by 5 bases; junction bases not matched to a gene: 5. This CDR3 is built from 15 residues. Germline loops: CDR1 SGHNT, CDR2 YENEEA. The CDR3 protein is CASSLGGRENNEQFF. For the CDR3, the DNA is TGTGCCAGCAGCTTAGGAGGGAGGGAAAACAATGAGCAGTTCTTC.

The chain couples TRBV5-8 to TRBJ2-5; 12 bases are a match to TRBD2. Germline loops: CDR1 SGHTS, CDR2 YDEGEE. The length of the CDR3 is 15 residues. J was trimmed by 2 bases and V by 2 bases; bases with no gene match: 1. CDR3: CASSLGLAGQETQYF. CDR3 nucleotides: TGTGCCAGCAGCTTAGGACTAGCGGGGCAAGAGACCCAGTACTTC.